These 5 T cell receptor beta chains originate from one sample sequenced in a study of blood T cell repertoires in COVID-19. Using immunoSEQ multiplex PCR, the repertoire was profiled, and TCRdb retains in-frame clones only, with some absent. The sample has around 300,000 clones, around nine tenths seen once. The material sequenced was PBMCs or T cells enriched from blood (not recorded which). All receptors come from a woman in her sixties or seventies in a cohort exposed to, infected with or recovered from COVID-19 (not recorded which).

This rearrangement joins TRBV7-8 to TRBJ1-1; possibly TRBD1 for D (6 bases). Trimming removed 0 bases from V and 0 bases from J, with 14 bases in between. The germline gives CDR1 SGHVS, CDR2 FQNEAQ. The CDR3 is 17 residues long. The CDR3 reads CASSLALGGGLNTEAFF. The CDR3 bases are TGTGCCAGCAGCTTAGCTCTAGGCGGGGGGCTGAACACTGAAGCTTTCTTT.

The chain joins TRBV20-1 to TRBJ1-5, with D perhaps matching TRBD1 (5 bases). The CDR3 covers 13 residues. Trimming removed 3 bases at V and 4 bases at J, with 10 bases between. The germline CDR1 and CDR2 sequences are DFQATT and SNEGSKA (reference sequence). In DNA form, the CDR3 reads TGCAGTGCTAGTGATCAGGGAAATCAGCCCCAGCATTTT. Translation gives CSASDQGNQPQHF.

This clone was seen only once. The V and J genes are TRBV30 and TRBJ2-4; 10 bases agree with TRBD2. This CDR3 is built from 18 residues. The trim removed 0 bases at V and 0 bases at J, leaving 8 bases unmatched. CDR1 is GTSNPN and CDR2 is SVGIG in the germline V gene (reference sequence). CDR3 bases: TGTGCCTGGAGTGTACAGAGGACTAGCGGATTAGCCAAAAACATTCAGTACTTC. It yields the protein CAWSVQRTSGLAKNIQYF.

The chain is built from TRBV6-1 and TRBJ2-5; a possible D gene is TRBD2 (6 bases). The germline V gene has CDR1 MNHNS and CDR2 SASEGT. This CDR3 region has 12 residues. With 2 bases removed from V and 7 bases from J, the gap between germline ends came to 8 bases. CDR3 nucleotides: TGTGCCAGCAGTGAACCCGGGGGGACCCAGTACTTC. Amino acid sequence: CASSEPGGTQYF.

The gene calls are TRBV6-5 and TRBJ2-7; weak D call: TRBD1 (7 bases). V gave up 7 bases and J gave up 4 bases, with 17 bases separating them. Germline V gene lookup returns CDR1 MNHEY and CDR2 SVGAGI. The CDR3 is 14 residues long. CDR3 protein: CASNPRGTVYEQYF. The CDR3 DNA reads as TGTGCCAGCAACCCCCGGGGGACAGTGTACGAGCAGTACTTC.